These 31 T cell receptor beta chains originate from one sample sequenced in a study of blood T cell repertoires in COVID-19. Using immunoSEQ multiplex PCR, the repertoire was profiled, and TCRdb retains in-frame clones only, with some absent. The sample consists of about 180,000 clones, around 83% of them appearing once. Sequencing was performed on peripheral blood. The receptors originated from a woman in her 70s with COVID-19, enrolled during active disease.

The rearrangement joins TRBV3-1 (or the pseudogene TRBV3-2) to TRBJ2-2; D is possibly TRBD2 (5 bases). Trimming pared 4 bases from V and 3 bases from J, leaving 9 bases between. This CDR3 is 14 amino acids long. The germline V gene encodes CDR1 LGHDT and CDR2 YNNKEL (reference sequence). DNA for the CDR3: TGTGCCAGCAGCCCAGGACTCCACACCGGGGAGCTGTTTTTT. Translated: CASSPGLHTGELFF.

There are a few counts of this clone. The V gene is TRBV5-1, the J gene TRBJ2-1; TRBD2 aligns across 8 bases. Unmatched junction bases numbered 5, after V lost 3 bases and J lost 6 bases. The CDR3 length is 14 residues. CDR1 SGHRS and CDR2 YFSETQ come from the germline V gene. This CDR3 is CASSSGLVPNEQFF. DNA of the CDR3: TGCGCCAGCAGCTCGGGACTAGTCCCCAATGAGCAGTTCTTC.

The J gene is TRBJ1-1, the V gene TRBV6-1; 10 nucleotides agree with TRBD1. This CDR3 region has 17 residues. Germline assignment: CDR1 MNHNS and CDR2 SASEGT. Trimming took 2 bases from V and 5 from J; bases not matched to a gene: 11. The CDR3 sequence: CASSEPRQGASRTEAFF. The CDR3 DNA reads TGTGCCAGCAGTGAACCCAGACAGGGGGCGTCTCGGACTGAAGCTTTCTTT.

This clone was counted a few times. The chain uses TRBV3-1 (or the pseudogene TRBV3-2) and TRBJ1-2; no reliable D call. This CDR3 has 13 residues. Trimming stripped 4 bases from V and 7 bases from J, with 13 bases between. Looked up from germline, CDR1 is LGHDT and CDR2 is YNNKEL (reference sequence). The DNA of the CDR3 is TGTGCCAGCAGCCTACTCTCCGGGGTTGGCTACACCTTC. Its translation: CASSLLSGVGYTF.

The chain links TRBV20-1 to TRBJ2-5; D is unclear. The CDR3 loop spans 10 amino acids. With 4 bases removed from V and 9 bases from J, the gap between germline ends came to 9 bases. CDR1 is DFQATT, CDR2 SNEGSKA, per germline (reference sequence). This CDR3 is CSATTSAQYF. In DNA form, the CDR3 reads TGCAGTGCTACAACCTCGGCCCAGTACTTC.

The V call is TRBV19, the J call TRBJ2-7; TRBD1 might be the D (6 bases). Looked up from germline, CDR1 is LNHDA and CDR2 is SQIVND (reference sequence). V lost 4 bases, J lost 3 bases, and 10 bases lay in between. The CDR3 has 13 residues. The CDR3 DNA sequence: TGTGCCAGTAGTAGGACAGTCGGCTACGAGCAGTACTTC. It codes for CASSRTVGYEQYF.

V is TRBV2 and J is TRBJ1-1; possible D gene TRBD1, 5 bases. Germline values: CDR1 SNHLY, CDR2 FYNNEI. This CDR3 is 20 amino acids long. Trimming left V 2 bases short and J 2 bases short, with 27 bases between. CDR3 loop: CASSERGPGRRLVVNTEAFF. The CDR3 DNA sequence: TGTGCCAGCAGTGAAAGGGGTCCAGGCCGCAGGTTGGTGGTAAACACTGAAGCTTTCTTT.

This chain connects TRBV5-1 to TRBJ2-2; no firm D call. Trimming shortened V by 7 bases and J by 2 bases, and 3 bases separated the two germline ends. The germline CDR1 and CDR2 sequences are SGHRS and YFSETQ. The CDR3 covers 11 residues. The CDR3 protein is CASRNTGELFF. The CDR3 DNA follows: TGCGCCAGCCGTAACACCGGGGAGCTGTTTTTT. The complete variable domain, with remaining parts taken from reference TRBV5-1 and TRBJ2-2, reads KAGVTQTPRYLIKTRGQQVTLSCSPISGHRSVSWYQQTPGQGLQFLFEYFSETQRNKGNFPGRFSGRQFSNSRSEMNVSTLELGDSALYLCASRNTGELFFGEGSRLTVL.

The rearrangement uses TRBV30 and TRBJ2-7; unclear D gene. The CDR3 is 12 residues long. Trimming pared 3 bases from V and 1 base from J, leaving 7 bases between. Germline V gene lookup returns CDR1 GTSNPN and CDR2 SVGIG (reference sequence). The CDR3: CAWRLGSYEQYF. The DNA of the CDR3 is TGTGCCTGGAGGCTAGGATCCTACGAGCAGTACTTC.

The rearrangement uses TRBV11-2 and TRBJ2-1; TRBD2 matches 12 bases. V trimming: 4 bases; J trimming: 7 bases; junction bases outside the gene matches: 5. This CDR3 is 15 amino acids long. CDR1 is SGHAT and CDR2 is FQNNGV in the germline V gene. CDR3: CASSSSGRAWNEQFF. The CDR3 DNA follows: TGTGCCAGCAGCTCTAGCGGGAGGGCGTGGAATGAGCAGTTCTTC.

This chain connects TRBV11-2 to TRBJ2-2; D not resolved. V lost 0 bases to trimming and J lost 6 bases, with 11 bases between them. Germline V gives CDR1 SGHAT, CDR2 FQNNGV. The length of the CDR3 is 15 residues. CDR3 residues: CASSLDVNWSGELFF. Written as DNA, the CDR3 is TGTGCCAGCAGCTTAGATGTCAACTGGTCCGGGGAGCTGTTTTTT.

The count of this clone is one. V is TRBV9 and J is TRBJ2-7, with 9 nucleotides matching TRBD2. With V trimmed by 3 bases and J by 6 bases, 19 bases remained unmatched. This CDR3 is built from 18 residues. In germline, CDR1 is SGDLS, CDR2 YYNGEE. The CDR3 here is CASSESVTSGREFIEQYF. Here the CDR3 DNA reads TGTGCCAGCAGCGAATCAGTGACTAGCGGAAGGGAGTTCATCGAGCAGTACTTC. The complete variable domain, with remaining parts taken from reference TRBV9 and TRBJ2-7, reads DSGVTQTPKHLITATGQRVTLRCSPRSGDLSVYWYQQSLDQGLQFLIQYYNGEERAKGNILERFSAQQFPDLHSELNLSSLELGDSALYFCASSESVTSGREFIEQYFGPGTRLTVT.

The chain combines TRBV5-5 with TRBJ1-4; no firm D call. Germline V CDR1 and CDR2: SGHKS, YYEKEE (reference sequence). V dropped 6 bases and J dropped 2 bases, with 14 bases sitting between them. This CDR3 contains 15 residues. The CDR3 sequence: CASTPVLATNEKLFF. The DNA for the CDR3 is TGTGCCAGCACCCCAGTCTTGGCCACTAATGAAAAACTGTTTTTT.

The chain uses TRBV18 and TRBJ1-2, with 7 bases lining up with TRBD1. Germline V CDR1 and CDR2: KGHSH, LQKENI. This CDR3 spans 14 amino acids. V shed 2 bases and J 3 bases; nucleotides not matched to a gene: 3. The chain's CDR3 is CASSPEGADYGYTF. DNA of the CDR3: TGTGCCAGCTCACCAGAGGGGGCTGACTATGGCTACACCTTC. Variable domain in full (rest from reference TRBV18 and TRBJ1-2): NAGVMQNPRHLVRRRGQEARLRCSPMKGHSHVYWYRQLPEEGLKFMVYLQKENIIDESGMPKERFSAEFPKEGPSILRIQQVVRGDSAAYFCASSPEGADYGYTFGSGTRLTVV.

CDR3: CASRVDLNTEAFF. The CDR3 DNA reads TGTGCCAGCAGGGTGGACTTGAACACTGAAGCTTTCTTT. V is TRBV2 and J is TRBJ1-1; D is uncertain. CDR1 is SNHLY, CDR2 FYNNEI, per germline. V lost 6 bases and J 0 bases, leaving 8 bases between the germline ends. The CDR3 contains 13 residues.

V is TRBV6-1 and J is TRBJ2-7; TRBD2 matches 7 bases. Germline assignment: CDR1 MNHNS and CDR2 SASEGT. This CDR3 has 15 residues. Germline trimming cut 2 bases from V and 2 bases from J; bases unmatched to any gene: 6. DNA of the CDR3: TGTGCCAGCAGTGAAACTAGCGTACCTACCTACGAGCAGTACTTC. It codes for CASSETSVPTYEQYF.

This chain uses TRBV18 with TRBJ2-7; the match to TRBD1 covers 10 bases. Germline V gene lookup returns CDR1 KGHSH and CDR2 LQKENI. The CDR3 is made up of 14 amino acids. The V and J ends lost 6 bases and 4 bases, in that order; junction bases with no gene match: 6. As DNA, the CDR3 is TGTGCCAGCTCCGTCGGGACAGGGGAATACGAGCAGTACTTC. Residues: CASSVGTGEYEQYF.

The chain is built from TRBV16 and TRBJ2-1; tentatively, D is TRBD1 (5 bases). Trimming stripped 4 bases from V and 5 bases from J, with 15 bases between. Per germline, CDR1 KGHSY and CDR2 FQNENV. The CDR3 contains 15 residues. The CDR3 sequence: CASSPPAGNHNEQFF. The DNA of the CDR3 is TGTGCCAGCAGCCCCCCGGCAGGGAACCACAATGAGCAGTTCTTC.

The J gene is TRBJ2-7, the V gene TRBV7-3, with 7 nucleotides matching TRBD2. The trim removed 5 bases at V and 1 base at J, leaving 5 bases unmatched. Germline V lookup: CDR1 SGHTA, CDR2 FQGTGA. The CDR3 covers 14 residues. The CDR3 sequence is CASSLTSESYEQYF. The CDR3 bases are TGTGCCAGCAGCCTCACTAGCGAATCCTACGAGCAGTACTTC.

This clone was recorded once. V is TRBV7-9 and J is TRBJ1-1, with TRBD1 matching 9 bases. Trimming took 1 base from V and 4 from J; bases not matched to a gene: 4. CDR3 size: 15 residues. Germline V lookup: CDR1 SEHNR, CDR2 FQNEAQ (reference sequence). CDR3 residues: CASSLDRGQGTEAFF. The DNA for the CDR3 is TGTGCCAGCAGCTTAGATAGGGGACAGGGCACTGAAGCTTTCTTT.

The V and J genes are TRBV7-2 and TRBJ2-6; D may be TRBD2 (5 bases). Germline V lookup: CDR1 SGHTA, CDR2 FQGNSA. The CDR3 consists of 16 residues. Between the trimmed V and J ends, which lost 6 bases and 2 bases, there was a span of 14 bases. The CDR3 DNA reads as TGTGCCAGCAGTCTTATGGGAGTTCCTGGGGCCAACGTCCTGACTTTC. Encoded protein: CASSLMGVPGANVLTF.

This clone was observed a few times. This chain connects TRBV28 to TRBJ2-1; 9 nucleotides align to TRBD1. CDR3 size: 16 residues. Germline CDR1 MDHEN, CDR2 SYDVKM. J gave up 8 bases and V 6 bases, and 14 bases lay outside the gene matches. CDR3 in DNA: TGTGCCAGCAGCCTCCTCCGGGGACAGGGTGGCGATGAGCAGTTCTTC. Encoded protein: CASSLLRGQGGDEQFF.

This chain connects TRBV29-1 to TRBJ2-7; 7 nucleotides agree with TRBD1. The CDR3 runs to 16 residues. V trimming: 2 bases; J trimming: 2 bases; junction bases outside the gene matches: 12. Germline assignment: CDR1 SQVTM and CDR2 ANQGSEA. For the CDR3, the DNA is TGCAGCGTTGAAACTAGGGCAAAGGGGGCGCCCTACGAGCAGTACTTC. It translates to CSVETRAKGAPYEQYF.

The V call is TRBV9, the J call TRBJ2-7, with D maybe TRBD1 (6 bases). Trimming shortened V by 1 base and J by 3 bases, and 14 bases separated the two germline ends. CDR1 is SGDLS, CDR2 YYNGEE, per germline. The CDR3 is 15 residues long. DNA of the CDR3: TGTGCCAGCAGCGTACAGCAGGGGCCAAACTACGAGCAGTACTTC. As protein: CASSVQQGPNYEQYF.

This clone was found a few times. The chain joins TRBV10-3 to TRBJ2-5; a possible D gene is TRBD2 (5 bases). The CDR3 totals 14 residues. CDR1 is ENHRY, CDR2 SYGVKD, per germline. The V end lost 5 bases, the J end lost 2 bases, and 12 bases lay between the germline ends. The DNA of the CDR3 is TGTGCCATCAGTCGAGGGAGCGGTCAAGAGACCCAGTACTTC. Translated, it gives CAISRGSGQETQYF.

The gene calls are TRBV19 and TRBJ1-4, with D perhaps TRBD1 (6 bases). Germline V gene sequence: CDR1 LNHDA, CDR2 SQIVND (reference sequence). Deletions cut 4 bases from V and 4 bases from J, with 13 bases between. The CDR3 extends over 15 amino acids. CDR3 bases: TGTGCCAGTAGTACCCGACAGGTGATTAATGAAAAACTGTTTTTT. Translation: CASSTRQVINEKLFF.

The genes are TRBV3-1 (or the pseudogene TRBV3-2) and TRBJ2-5, with 8 bases lining up with TRBD1. Trimming removed 4 bases from V and 4 bases from J; junction bases left unmatched: 11. This CDR3 is built from 16 residues. Germline V gives CDR1 LGHDT, CDR2 YNNKEL (reference sequence). The CDR3 nucleotides read TGTGCCAGCAGCCCATTCCTTGGACAGGGTGGAGAGACCCAGTACTTC. Protein product: CASSPFLGQGGETQYF.

The CDR3 nucleotides are TGTGCCAGCAGTGGCGGGGGGAACCCCCAAGAGACCCAGTACTTC. Translating gives CASSGGGNPQETQYF. This chain links TRBV2 with TRBJ2-5, with 8 bases fitting TRBD2. V was clipped by 4 bases and J by 1 base; unmatched bases: 5. CDR1 and CDR2 from the germline V gene are SNHLY and FYNNEI. The CDR3 consists of 15 residues.

This chain uses TRBV6-5 with TRBJ1-6; 8 nucleotides agree with TRBD1. Unmatched junction bases numbered 5, after V lost 6 bases and J lost 7 bases. CDR3 size: 14 residues. In germline, CDR1 is MNHEY, CDR2 SVGAGI. The CDR3: CASSGQGRNSPLHF. The DNA of the CDR3 is TGTGCCAGCAGCGGACAGGGCCGAAATTCACCCCTCCACTTT.

This sequence joins TRBV7-9 and TRBJ1-2; TRBD1 matches 7 bases. The germline V gene encodes CDR1 SEHNR and CDR2 FQNEAQ (reference sequence). V shed 5 bases and J 3 bases; nucleotides not matched to a gene: 6. The CDR3 totals 14 residues. The CDR3 DNA reads TGTGCCAGCAGCGCCTGGGACAGAGACTATGGCTACACCTTC. Its protein is CASSAWDRDYGYTF.

CDR3: CASSTPGLQKYTEAFF. CDR3 sequence (DNA): TGTGCCAGCAGTACCCCGGGACTCCAGAAGTACACTGAAGCTTTCTTT. The V gene is TRBV28, the J gene TRBJ1-1, with D tentatively TRBD1 (5 bases). The CDR3 length is 16 residues. Germline lookup yields CDR1 MDHEN and CDR2 SYDVKM. The V gene lost 5 bases and the J gene lost 3 bases, with 19 bases spanning the gap. Full variable domain (remainder filled in from reference TRBV28 and TRBJ1-1): DVKVTQSSRYLVKRTGEKVFLECVQDMDHENMFWYRQDPGLGLRLIYFSYDVKMKEKGDIPEGYSVSREKKERFSLILESASTNQTSMYLCASSTPGLQKYTEAFFGQGTRLTVV.